Below, one T cell receptor beta chain is given with its context. What this receptor recognizes is not known. Base qualities are not at hand, and no much larger clone is one base apart. These data come from a study of immune cell composition in non-small cell lung cancer (dated by TCRdb to the late 2010s). With regard to the full study: Histologic subtype, mainly lung adenocarcinoma or squamous cell carcinoma, was assigned on the basis of H&E together with p63, CK5, Napsin A and TTF-1 immunohistochemistry. A handful of tumour specimens with TCR-beta data were rare histological subtypes and were excluded from the subtype comparisons. Adaptive Biotechnologies TCR-beta sequencing was carried out on about 34 paired NSCLC tumour and non-adjacent lung specimens, as well as on roughly 28 tumour-only specimens. In supplementary cohort #1, which comprised roughly 11 lung adenocarcinoma cases, paired tumour/lung TCR-beta sequencing was performed and TIL populations were generated so that tumour reactivity could be assessed.

The full study reports these points: No significant correlation was found between smoking pack-years and tumour TCR-beta clonality. The reactivity cohort was only around 9 cases, and tumour-reactive clones were not shown to share sequences with the dominant in vivo tumour-associated clones. Nearly half of NSCLC cases had tumour-associated clones >0.5%, found in approximately 30% of adenocarcinomas compared with about 82% of squamous carcinomas. Across roughly 9 adenocarcinoma cases, the maximal tumour-associated clone frequency showed a strong correlation with TIL tumour reactivity, but overall clonality showed no such correlation. Lung squamous cell carcinoma tumours had significantly higher Top 10 clone scores and productive clonality than lung adenocarcinoma tumours.

A two-step multiplex PCR was used to amplify TCR-beta CDR3 regions from genomic DNA, and Illumina-compatible adaptors were added in the second step. TCR-beta immunosequencing was carried out on an Illumina platform through the commercial immunoSEQ service. The source study handled its data this way. Two measures summarised the repertoires: productive clonality, and Top 10 Clones, meaning the percentage of T-cell templates coming from the ten most frequent sequences. Productive clonality had a range of 0 to 1, where 1 means a monoclonal population. Tumour-associated clones, identified using log10 scatter plots, were defined as sequences that made up at least 0.1% of tumour T-cell templates and were not found in the matched non-adjacent lung. Student's t-tests were used for two-group comparisons, ANOVA was used for stages, and linear regression was used for relationships, with analyses conducted in GraphPad Prism7 and R. TCRdb obtained this table from immuneACCESS and retained in-frame rearrangements with V and J assigned. These tables miss some clones; where compared with another copy, unresolved V genes account for less than half of the shortfall, and the remainder is unexplained. V, J and clone size are those of that table, while D and trimming were read from the DNA. The sample table records approximately 1,600 clones; around 75% of these occur just once. The ten most abundant clones make up approximately 9.1% of the sample.

Genomic DNA was extracted with the QIAamp DNA kit from frozen aliquots of unsorted single-cell suspensions. Surgically resected non-small cell lung cancer tissue was used for the tumour samples. Tissues were received within 2 hours of resection and were immediately processed into single-cell suspensions. Tissue was broken up mechanically, digested enzymatically with DNase I, collagenase I and hyaluronidase for 30 minutes at 37 degrees C, and then filtered and RBC-lysed. Sequences MDHEN (CDR1) and SYDVKM (CDR2) are obtained from the germline V gene. V loses 7 bases, J loses 0 bases, and the germline ends lie 13 bases apart. The cysteine opens and the phenylalanine closes a CDR3 of 14 amino acids. Only the CDR3 DNA stays, 42 bases, in frame from base 1. This sample was also put to use in a study of CD4 T cells in lung cancer. As that second paper reports: In the study, blood T cells from NSCLC patients were screened for responses to candidate mutation-encoded neoepitopes, and neoantigen-specific CD4+ T-cell clones and TCRs were isolated. A handful of patients undergoing curative-intent resections for stage I-III non-small cell lung cancer provided the tumor and non-adjacent lung tissue. Aged 60 to 69 when blood was donated, the resected patients, most of whom were former smokers, had either lung adenocarcinoma or squamous cell carcinoma. Treatments the patients had received before donating blood included platinum chemotherapy, and some of the patients were given nivolumab or pembrolizumab. Some blood-derived responses might be explained by in vitro priming of naive T cells or cross-reactivity rather than by memory responses to the cancer. TCRB deep sequencing tracked the frequency of neoantigen-specific clonotypes in tumor resections, non-adjacent lung and cultured T-cell products. The kit provider's software was used to analyze TCRB sequence data, and Fisher's exact test was applied to assess tumor enrichment of clonotype templates.

The sequenced sample was lung tumor tissue. This chain is built from TRBV28 and TRBJ2-7, and the D gene may be TRBD1, 6 bases matching. The sequence derives from a human donor with non-small cell lung cancer. The DNA sequence follows: TGTGCCAGCATTTCAGGGGCTACCTCCTACGAGCAGTACTTC. The resulting protein is CASISGATSYEQYF.